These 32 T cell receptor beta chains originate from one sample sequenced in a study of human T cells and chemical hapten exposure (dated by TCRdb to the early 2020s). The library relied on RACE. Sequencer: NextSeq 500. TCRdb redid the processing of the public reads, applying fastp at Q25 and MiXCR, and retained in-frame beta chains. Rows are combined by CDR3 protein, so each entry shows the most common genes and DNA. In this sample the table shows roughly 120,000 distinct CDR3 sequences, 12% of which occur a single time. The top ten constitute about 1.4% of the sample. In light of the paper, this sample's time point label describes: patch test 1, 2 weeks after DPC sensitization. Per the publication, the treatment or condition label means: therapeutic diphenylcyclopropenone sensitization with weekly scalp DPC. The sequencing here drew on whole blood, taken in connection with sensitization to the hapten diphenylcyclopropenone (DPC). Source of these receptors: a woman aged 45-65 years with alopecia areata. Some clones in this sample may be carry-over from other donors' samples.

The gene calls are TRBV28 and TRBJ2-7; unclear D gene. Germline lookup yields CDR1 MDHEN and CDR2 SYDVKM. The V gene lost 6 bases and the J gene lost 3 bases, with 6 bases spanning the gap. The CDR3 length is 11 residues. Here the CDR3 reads CASSYNYEQYF. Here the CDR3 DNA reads TGTGCCAGCAGCTACAACTACGAGCAGTACTTC.

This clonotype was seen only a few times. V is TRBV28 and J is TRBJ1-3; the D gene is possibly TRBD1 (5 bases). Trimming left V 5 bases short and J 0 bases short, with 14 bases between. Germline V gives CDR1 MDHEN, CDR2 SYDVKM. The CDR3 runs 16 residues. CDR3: CASSGADSSSGNTIYF. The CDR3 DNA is TGTGCCAGCAGTGGGGCAGACAGTTCCTCTGGAAACACCATATATTTT.

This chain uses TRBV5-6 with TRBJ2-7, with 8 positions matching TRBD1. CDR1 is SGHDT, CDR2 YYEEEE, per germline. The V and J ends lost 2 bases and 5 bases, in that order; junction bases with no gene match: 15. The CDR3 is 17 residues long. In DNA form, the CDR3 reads TGTGCCAGCAGCTTTTTTCCTCGGACAGGGTATATCAACGAGCAGTACTTC. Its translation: CASSFFPRTGYINEQYF.

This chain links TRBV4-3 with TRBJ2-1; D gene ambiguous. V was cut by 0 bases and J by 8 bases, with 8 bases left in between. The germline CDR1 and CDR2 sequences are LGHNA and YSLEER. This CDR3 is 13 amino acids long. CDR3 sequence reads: CASSQDLLDEQFF. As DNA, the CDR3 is TGCGCCAGCAGCCAAGATCTTTTGGATGAGCAGTTCTTC.

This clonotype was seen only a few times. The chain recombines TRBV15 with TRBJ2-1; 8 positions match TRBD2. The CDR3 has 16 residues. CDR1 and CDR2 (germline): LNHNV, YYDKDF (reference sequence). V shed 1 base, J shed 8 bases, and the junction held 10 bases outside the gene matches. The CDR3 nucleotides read TGTGCCACCAGCAGAGGCGGGGGGATTTCGATGTATGAGCAGTTCTTC. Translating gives CATSRGGGISMYEQFF. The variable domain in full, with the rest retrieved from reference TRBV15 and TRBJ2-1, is DAMVIQNPRYQVTQFGKPVTLSCSQTLNHNVMYWYQQKSSQAPKLLFHYYDKDFNNEADTPDNFQSRRPNTSFCFLDIRSPGLGDTAMYLCATSRGGGISMYEQFFGPGTRLTVL.

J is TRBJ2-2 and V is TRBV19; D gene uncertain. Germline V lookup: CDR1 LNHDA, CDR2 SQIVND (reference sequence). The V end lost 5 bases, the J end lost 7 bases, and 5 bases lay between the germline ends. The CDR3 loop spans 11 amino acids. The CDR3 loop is CASSAYGELFF. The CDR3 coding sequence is TGTGCCAGTAGTGCATACGGGGAGCTGTTTTTT.

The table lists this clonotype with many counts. The CDR3 region has the DNA TGTGCCAGCAGTTTAGCCGGACCGTACGGGCCCCAGCATTTT. Translation gives CASSLAGPYGPQHF. This chain links TRBV12-3 or TRBV12-4 with TRBJ1-5; no reliable D call. The CDR3 loop spans 14 amino acids. V lost 0 bases and J 9 bases, leaving 12 bases between the germline ends.

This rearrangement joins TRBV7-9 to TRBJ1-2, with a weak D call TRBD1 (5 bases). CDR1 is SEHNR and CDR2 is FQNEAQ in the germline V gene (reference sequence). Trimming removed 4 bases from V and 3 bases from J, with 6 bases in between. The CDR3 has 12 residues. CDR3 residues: CASSSTDYGYTF. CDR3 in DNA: TGTGCCAGCAGCTCGACAGACTATGGCTACACCTTC. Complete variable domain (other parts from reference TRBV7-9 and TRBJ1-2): DTGVSQNPRHKITKRGQNVTFRCDPISEHNRLYWYRQTLGQGPEFLTYFQNEAQLEKSRLLSDRFSAERPKGSFSTLEIQRTEQGDSAMYLCASSSTDYGYTFGSGTRLTVV.

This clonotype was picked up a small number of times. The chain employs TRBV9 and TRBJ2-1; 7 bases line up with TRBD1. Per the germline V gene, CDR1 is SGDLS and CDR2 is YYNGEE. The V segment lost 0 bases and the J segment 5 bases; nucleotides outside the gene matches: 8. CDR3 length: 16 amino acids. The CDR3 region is CASSVGGRGGHNEQFF. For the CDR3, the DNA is TGTGCCAGCAGCGTAGGTGGAAGAGGGGGCCACAATGAGCAGTTCTTC.

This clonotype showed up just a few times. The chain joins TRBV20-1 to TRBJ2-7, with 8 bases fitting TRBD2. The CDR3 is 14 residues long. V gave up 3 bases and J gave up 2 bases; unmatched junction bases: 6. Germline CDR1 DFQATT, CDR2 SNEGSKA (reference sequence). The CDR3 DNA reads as TGCAGTGCTAGTTCAAGCGGGGGAACCTACGAGCAGTACTTC. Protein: CSASSSGGTYEQYF.

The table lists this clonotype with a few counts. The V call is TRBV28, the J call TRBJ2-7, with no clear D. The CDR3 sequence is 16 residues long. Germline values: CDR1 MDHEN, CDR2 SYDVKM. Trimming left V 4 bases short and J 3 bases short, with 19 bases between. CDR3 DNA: TGTGCCAGCAGTTCGACGCCCCGCATGGTTAACTACGAGCAGTACTTC. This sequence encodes CASSSTPRMVNYEQYF.

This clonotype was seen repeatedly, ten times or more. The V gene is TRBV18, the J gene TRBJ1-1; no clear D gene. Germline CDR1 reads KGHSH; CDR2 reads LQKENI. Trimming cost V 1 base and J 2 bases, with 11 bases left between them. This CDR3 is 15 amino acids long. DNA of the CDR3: TGTGCCAGCTCACCACAGCAGGACCGAAACACTGAAGCTTTCTTT. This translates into CASSPQQDRNTEAFF.

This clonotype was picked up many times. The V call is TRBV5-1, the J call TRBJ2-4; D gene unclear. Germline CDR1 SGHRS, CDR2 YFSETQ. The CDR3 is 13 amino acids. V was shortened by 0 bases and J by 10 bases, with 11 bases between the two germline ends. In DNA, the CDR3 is TGCGCCAGCAGCTTGGGGACCACCGGGATTCAGTACTTC. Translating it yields CASSLGTTGIQYF.

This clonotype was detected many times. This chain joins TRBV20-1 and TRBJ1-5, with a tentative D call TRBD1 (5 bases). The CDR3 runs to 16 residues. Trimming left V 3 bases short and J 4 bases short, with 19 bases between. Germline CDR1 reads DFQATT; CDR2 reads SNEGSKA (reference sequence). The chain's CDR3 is CSASDLGDSQNQPQHF. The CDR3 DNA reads TGCAGTGCTAGTGATCTGGGGGACTCCCAAAATCAGCCCCAGCATTTT.

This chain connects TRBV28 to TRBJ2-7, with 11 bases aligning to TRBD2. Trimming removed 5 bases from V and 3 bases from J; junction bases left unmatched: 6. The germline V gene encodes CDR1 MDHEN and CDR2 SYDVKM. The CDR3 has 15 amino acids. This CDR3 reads CASSQGTSGDYEQYF. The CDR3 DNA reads TGTGCCAGCAGTCAAGGGACTAGCGGAGACTACGAGCAGTACTTC.

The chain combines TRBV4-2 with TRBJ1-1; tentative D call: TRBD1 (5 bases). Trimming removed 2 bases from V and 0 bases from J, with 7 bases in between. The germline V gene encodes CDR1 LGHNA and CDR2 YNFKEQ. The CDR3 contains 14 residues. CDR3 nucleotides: TGTGCCAGCAGCCAACCGGACATGAACACTGAAGCTTTCTTT. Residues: CASSQPDMNTEAFF.

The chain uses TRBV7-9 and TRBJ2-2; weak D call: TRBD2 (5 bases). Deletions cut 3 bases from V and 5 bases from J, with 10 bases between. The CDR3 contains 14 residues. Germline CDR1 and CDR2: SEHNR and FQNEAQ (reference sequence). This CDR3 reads CASSFLSGTGELFF. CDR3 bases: TGTGCCAGCAGCTTTCTGTCGGGAACCGGGGAGCTGTTTTTT.

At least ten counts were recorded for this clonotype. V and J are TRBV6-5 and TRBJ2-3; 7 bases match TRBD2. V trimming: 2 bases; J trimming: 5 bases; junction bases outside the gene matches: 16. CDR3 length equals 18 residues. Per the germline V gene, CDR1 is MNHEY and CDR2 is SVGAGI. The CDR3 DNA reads TGTGCCAGCAGTTACGCATTAAGGCTAGCGGATCCCCAAGATACGCAGTATTTT. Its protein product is CASSYALRLADPQDTQYF.

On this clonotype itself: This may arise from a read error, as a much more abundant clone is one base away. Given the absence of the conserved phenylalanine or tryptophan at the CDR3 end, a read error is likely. The CDR3 DNA sequence: TGCAGTGCTAGAGTCCGGGACCCAAAGGGTTATAACTATGGCTACACCATC. Residues: CSARVRDPKGYNYGYTI. This chain uses TRBV20-1 with TRBJ1-2; weak D call: TRBD1 (5 bases). This CDR3 is 17 amino acids long. Germline CDR1 reads DFQATT; CDR2 reads SNEGSKA (reference sequence). Trimming took 1 base from V and 1 from J, leaving 19 bases between them.

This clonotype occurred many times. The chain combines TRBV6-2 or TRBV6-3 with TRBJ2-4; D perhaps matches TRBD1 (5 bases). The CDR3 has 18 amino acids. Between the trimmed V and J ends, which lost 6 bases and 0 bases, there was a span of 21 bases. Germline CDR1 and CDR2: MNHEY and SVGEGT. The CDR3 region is CASRGETLDTLAKNIQYF. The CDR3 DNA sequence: TGTGCCAGCAGAGGGGAAACCCTGGACACCCTAGCCAAAAACATTCAGTACTTC.

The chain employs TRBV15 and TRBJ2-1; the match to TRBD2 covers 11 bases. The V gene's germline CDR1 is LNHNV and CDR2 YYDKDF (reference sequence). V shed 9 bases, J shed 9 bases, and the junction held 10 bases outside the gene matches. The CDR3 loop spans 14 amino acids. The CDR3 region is CATTLTSGVGEQFF. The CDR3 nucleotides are TGTGCCACAACCCTGACTAGCGGGGTGGGTGAGCAGTTCTTC.

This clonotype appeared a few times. Here the CDR3 DNA reads TGTGCCAGCAGCCAAGATTCCGTCAGGTACAATGAGCAGTTCTTC. It specifies CASSQDSVRYNEQFF. The chain has TRBV3-1 and TRBJ2-1; D is unresolved. CDR1 and CDR2 (germline): LGHDT, YNNKEL (reference sequence). The CDR3 is 15 residues long. Trimming pared 0 bases from V and 4 bases from J, leaving 10 bases between.

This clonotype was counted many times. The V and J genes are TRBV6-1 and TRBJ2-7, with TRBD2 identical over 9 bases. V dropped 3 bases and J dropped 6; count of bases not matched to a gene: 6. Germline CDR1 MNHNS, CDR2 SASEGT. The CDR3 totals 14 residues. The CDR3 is CASSEVVAGAEQYF. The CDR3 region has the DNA TGTGCCAGCAGTGAGGTAGTAGCGGGAGCCGAGCAGTACTTC.

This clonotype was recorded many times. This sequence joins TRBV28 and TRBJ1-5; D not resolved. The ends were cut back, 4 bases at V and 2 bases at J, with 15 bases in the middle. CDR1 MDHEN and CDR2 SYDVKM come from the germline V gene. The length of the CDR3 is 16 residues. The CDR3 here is CASSSSPSTGNQPQHF. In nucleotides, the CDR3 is TGTGCCAGCAGTTCCTCCCCCTCTACGGGCAATCAGCCCCAGCATTTT.

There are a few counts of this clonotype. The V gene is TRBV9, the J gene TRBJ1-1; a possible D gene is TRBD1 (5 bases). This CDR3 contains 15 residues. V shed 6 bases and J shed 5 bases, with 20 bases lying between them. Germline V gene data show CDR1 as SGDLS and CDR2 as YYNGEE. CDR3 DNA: TGTGCCAGCATACCTGGTGGGGGGACGTCGACTGAAGCTTTCTTT. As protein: CASIPGGGTSTEAFF.

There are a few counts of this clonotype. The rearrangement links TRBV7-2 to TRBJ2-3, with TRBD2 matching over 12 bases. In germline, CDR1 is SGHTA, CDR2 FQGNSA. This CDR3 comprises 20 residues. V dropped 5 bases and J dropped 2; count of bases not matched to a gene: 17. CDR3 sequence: CASSVRELAGGRYTTDTQYF. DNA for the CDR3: TGTGCCAGCAGCGTAAGAGAACTAGCGGGGGGCCGATATACCACAGATACGCAGTATTTT.

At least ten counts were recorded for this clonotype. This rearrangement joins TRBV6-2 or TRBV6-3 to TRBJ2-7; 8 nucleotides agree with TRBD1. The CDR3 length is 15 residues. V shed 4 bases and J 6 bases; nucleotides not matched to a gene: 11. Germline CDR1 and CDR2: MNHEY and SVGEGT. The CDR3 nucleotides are TGTGCCAGCAGTTGGTTGCAACAGGGGGACTCCGAGCAGTACTTC. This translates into CASSWLQQGDSEQYF.

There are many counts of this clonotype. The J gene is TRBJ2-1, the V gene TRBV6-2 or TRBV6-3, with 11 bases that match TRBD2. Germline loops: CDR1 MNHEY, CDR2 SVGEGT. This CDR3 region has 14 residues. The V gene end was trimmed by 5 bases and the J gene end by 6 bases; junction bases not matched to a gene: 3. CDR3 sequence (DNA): TGTGCCAGCAGTACTCTAGCGGGGGGCAATGAGCAGTTCTTC. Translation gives CASSTLAGGNEQFF.

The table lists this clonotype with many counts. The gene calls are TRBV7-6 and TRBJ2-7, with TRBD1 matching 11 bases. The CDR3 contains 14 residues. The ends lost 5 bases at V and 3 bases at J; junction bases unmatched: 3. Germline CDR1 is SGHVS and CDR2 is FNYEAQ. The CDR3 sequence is CASSGDRGNYEQYF. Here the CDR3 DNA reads TGTGCCAGCAGCGGGGACAGGGGGAACTACGAGCAGTACTTC.

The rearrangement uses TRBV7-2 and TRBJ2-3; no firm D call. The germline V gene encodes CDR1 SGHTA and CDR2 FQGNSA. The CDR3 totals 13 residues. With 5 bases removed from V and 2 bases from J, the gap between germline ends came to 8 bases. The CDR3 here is CASSRTYTDTQYF. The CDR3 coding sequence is TGTGCCAGCAGCCGAACCTACACAGATACGCAGTATTTT.

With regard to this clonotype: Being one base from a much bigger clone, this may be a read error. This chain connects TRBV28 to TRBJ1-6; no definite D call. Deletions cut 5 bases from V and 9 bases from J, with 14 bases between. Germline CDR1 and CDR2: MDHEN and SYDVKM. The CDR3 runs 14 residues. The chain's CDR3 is CASSTWGGGSPLHF. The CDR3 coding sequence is TGTGCCAGCAGTACTTGGGGTGGTGGTTCACCCCTCCACTTT. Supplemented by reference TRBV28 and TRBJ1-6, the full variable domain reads DVKVTQSSRYLVKRTGEKVFLECVQDMDHENMFWYRQDPGLGLRLIYFSYDVKMKEKGDIPEGYSVSREKKERFSLILESASTNQTSMYLCASSTWGGGSPLHFGNGTRLTVT.

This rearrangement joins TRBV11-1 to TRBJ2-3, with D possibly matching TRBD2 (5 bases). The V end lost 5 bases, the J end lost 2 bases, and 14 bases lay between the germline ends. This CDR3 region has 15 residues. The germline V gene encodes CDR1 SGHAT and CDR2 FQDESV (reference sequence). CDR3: CASSPVTTHTDTQYF. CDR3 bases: TGTGCCAGCAGCCCCGTGACTACCCACACAGATACGCAGTATTTT. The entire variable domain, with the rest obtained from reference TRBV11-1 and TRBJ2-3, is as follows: EAEVAQSPRYKITEKSQAVAFWCDPISGHATLYWYRQILGQGPELLVQFQDESVVDDSQLPKDRFSAERLKGVDSTLKIQPAELGDSAMYLCASSPVTTHTDTQYFGPGTRLTVL.